The sequence of this T cell receptor (beta chain) was determined in a study of cytomegalovirus exposure and HLA in healthy donors. This clone was counted a single time. What it binds is not known. The CDR3 length is 16 residues. The V end lost 2 bases, the J end lost 2 bases, and 16 bases lay between the germline ends. Per the germline V gene, CDR1 is SGHRS and CDR2 is YFSETQ. Findings and caveats of the study: Associated with cytomegalovirus, according to the listing, were fewer than 200 TCR beta chains.

Clones were read by immunoSEQ multiplex PCR, and TCRdb kept only the in-frame ones, dropping some. Of about 160,000 clones listed, roughly 89% were seen once; the top ten hold 4.2%. The rearrangement joins TRBV5-1 to TRBJ1-1; D is perhaps TRBD1 (6 bases). Sequenced sample: PBMCs. This TCR was recovered from a man aged 18 to 29 in good health and CMV-seropositive. The CDR3 is CASSFRVPGENTEAFF. CDR3 bases: TGCGCCAGCAGCTTCCGAGTTCCAGGGGAAAACACTGAAGCTTTCTTT.